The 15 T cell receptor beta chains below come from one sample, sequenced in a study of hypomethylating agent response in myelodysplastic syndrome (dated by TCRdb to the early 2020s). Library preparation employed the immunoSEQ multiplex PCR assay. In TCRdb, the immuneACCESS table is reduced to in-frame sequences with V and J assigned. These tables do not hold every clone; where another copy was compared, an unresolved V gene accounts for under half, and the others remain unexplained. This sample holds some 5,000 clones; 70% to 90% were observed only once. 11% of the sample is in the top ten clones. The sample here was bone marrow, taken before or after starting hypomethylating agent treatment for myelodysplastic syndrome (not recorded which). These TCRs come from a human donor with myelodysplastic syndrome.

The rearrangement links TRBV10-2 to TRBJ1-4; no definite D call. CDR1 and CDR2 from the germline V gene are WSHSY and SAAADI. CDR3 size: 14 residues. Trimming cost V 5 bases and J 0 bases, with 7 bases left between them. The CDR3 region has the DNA TGCGCCAGCAGTCCGGTTGCAACTAATGAAAAACTGTTTTTT. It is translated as CASSPVATNEKLFF.

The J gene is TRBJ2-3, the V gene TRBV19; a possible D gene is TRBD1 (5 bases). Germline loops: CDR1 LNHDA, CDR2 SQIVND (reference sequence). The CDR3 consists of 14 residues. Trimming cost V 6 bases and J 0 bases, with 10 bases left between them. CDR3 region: CASSDSTSTDTQYF. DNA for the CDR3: TGTGCCAGTAGCGACAGTACTAGCACAGATACGCAGTATTTT.

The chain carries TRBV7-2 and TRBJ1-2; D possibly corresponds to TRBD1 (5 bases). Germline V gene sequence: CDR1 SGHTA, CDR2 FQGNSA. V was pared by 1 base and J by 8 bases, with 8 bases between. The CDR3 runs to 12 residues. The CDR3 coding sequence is TGTGCCAGCAGCTTAGAGCCAGGGGGCTACACCTTC. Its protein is CASSLEPGGYTF.

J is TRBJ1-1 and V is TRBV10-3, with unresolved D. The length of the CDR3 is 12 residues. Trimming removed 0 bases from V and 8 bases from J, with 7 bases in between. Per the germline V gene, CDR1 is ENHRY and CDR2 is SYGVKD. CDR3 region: CAISESTAEAFF. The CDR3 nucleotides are TGTGCCATCAGTGAGTCGACGGCAGAAGCTTTCTTT.

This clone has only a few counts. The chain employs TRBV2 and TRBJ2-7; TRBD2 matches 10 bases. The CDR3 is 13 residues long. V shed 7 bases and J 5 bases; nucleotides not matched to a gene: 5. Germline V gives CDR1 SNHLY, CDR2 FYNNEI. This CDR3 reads CASNPGTSDEQYF. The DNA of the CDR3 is TGTGCCAGCAATCCAGGGACTAGCGACGAGCAGTACTTC.

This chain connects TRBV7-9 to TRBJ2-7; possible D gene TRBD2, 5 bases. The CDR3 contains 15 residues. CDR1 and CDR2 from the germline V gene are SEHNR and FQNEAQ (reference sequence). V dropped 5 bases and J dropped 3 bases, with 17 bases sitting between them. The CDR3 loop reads CASSLEGRTYYEQYF. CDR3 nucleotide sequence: TGTGCCAGCAGCCTCGAAGGTCGGACTTACTACGAGCAGTACTTC.

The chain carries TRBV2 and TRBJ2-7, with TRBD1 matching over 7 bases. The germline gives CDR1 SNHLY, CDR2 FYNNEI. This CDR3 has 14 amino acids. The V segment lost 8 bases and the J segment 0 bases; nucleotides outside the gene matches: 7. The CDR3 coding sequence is TGTGCCAGCGACCCCGGGACAGACTCCTACGAGCAGTACTTC. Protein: CASDPGTDSYEQYF.

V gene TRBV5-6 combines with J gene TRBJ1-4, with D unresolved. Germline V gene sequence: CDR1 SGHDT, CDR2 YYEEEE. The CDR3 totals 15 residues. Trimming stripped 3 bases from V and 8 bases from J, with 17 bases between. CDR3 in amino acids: CASSWNGAGGEKLFF. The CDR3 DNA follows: TGTGCCAGCAGCTGGAATGGAGCGGGCGGGGAAAAACTGTTTTTT.

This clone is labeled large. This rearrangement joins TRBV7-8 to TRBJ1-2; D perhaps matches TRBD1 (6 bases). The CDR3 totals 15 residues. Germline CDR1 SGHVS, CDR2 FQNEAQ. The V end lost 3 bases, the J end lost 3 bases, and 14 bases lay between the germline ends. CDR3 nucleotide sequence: TGTGCCAGCAGCTTGGATACAGGGACCCACTATGGCTACACCTTC. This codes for CASSLDTGTHYGYTF.

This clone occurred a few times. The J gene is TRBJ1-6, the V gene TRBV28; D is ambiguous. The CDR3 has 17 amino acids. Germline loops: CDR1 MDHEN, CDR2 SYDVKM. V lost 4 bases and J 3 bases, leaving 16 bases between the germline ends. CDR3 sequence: CASSSMGQDHYNSPLHF. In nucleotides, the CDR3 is TGTGCCAGCAGTTCCATGGGTCAGGACCACTATAATTCACCCCTCCACTTT. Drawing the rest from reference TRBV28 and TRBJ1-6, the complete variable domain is DVKVTQSSRYLVKRTGEKVFLECVQDMDHENMFWYRQDPGLGLRLIYFSYDVKMKEKGDIPEGYSVSREKKERFSLILESASTNQTSMYLCASSSMGQDHYNSPLHFGNGTRLTVT.

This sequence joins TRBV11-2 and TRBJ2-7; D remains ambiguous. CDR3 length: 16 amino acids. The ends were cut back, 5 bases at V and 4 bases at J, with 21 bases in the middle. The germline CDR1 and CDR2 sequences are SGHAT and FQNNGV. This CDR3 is CASSPTNPNLAYEQYF. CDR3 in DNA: TGTGCCAGCAGCCCAACAAACCCTAATCTTGCATACGAGCAGTACTTC.

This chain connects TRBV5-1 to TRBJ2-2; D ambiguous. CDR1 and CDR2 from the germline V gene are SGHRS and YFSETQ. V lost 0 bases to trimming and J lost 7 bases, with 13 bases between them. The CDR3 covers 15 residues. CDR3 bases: TGCGCCAGCAGCTTGGAACAGCTTGATCGCGGGGAGCTGTTTTTT. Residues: CASSLEQLDRGELFF.

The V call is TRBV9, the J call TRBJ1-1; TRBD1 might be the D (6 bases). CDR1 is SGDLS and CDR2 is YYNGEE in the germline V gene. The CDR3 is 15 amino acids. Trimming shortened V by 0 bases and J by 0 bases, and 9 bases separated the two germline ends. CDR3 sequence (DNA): TGTGCCAGCAGCGTAGGCTACAGGGTGAACACTGAAGCTTTCTTT. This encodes CASSVGYRVNTEAFF. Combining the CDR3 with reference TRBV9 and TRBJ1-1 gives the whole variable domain DSGVTQTPKHLITATGQRVTLRCSPRSGDLSVYWYQQSLDQGLQFLIQYYNGEERAKGNILERFSAQQFPDLHSELNLSSLELGDSALYFCASSVGYRVNTEAFFGQGTRLTVV.

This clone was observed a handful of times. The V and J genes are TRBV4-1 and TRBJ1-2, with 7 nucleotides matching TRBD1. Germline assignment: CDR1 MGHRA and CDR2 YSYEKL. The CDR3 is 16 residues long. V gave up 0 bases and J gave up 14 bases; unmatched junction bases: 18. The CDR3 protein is CASSQDRAQGEIVSTF. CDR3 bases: TGCGCCAGCAGCCAAGATCGAGCGCAGGGGGAGATAGTCAGTACCTTC.

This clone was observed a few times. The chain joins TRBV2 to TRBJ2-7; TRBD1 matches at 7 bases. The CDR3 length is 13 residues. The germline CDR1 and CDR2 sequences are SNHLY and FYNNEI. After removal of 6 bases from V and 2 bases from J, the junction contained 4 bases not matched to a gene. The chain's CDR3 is CASRATGPYEQYF. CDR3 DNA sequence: TGTGCCAGCAGGGCGACAGGGCCCTACGAGCAGTACTTC. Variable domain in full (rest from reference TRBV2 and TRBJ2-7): EPEVTQTPSHQVTQMGQEVILRCVPISNHLYFYWYRQILGQKVEFLVSFYNNEISEKSEIFDDQFSVERPDGSNFTLKIRSTKLEDSAMYFCASRATGPYEQYFGPGTRLTVT.